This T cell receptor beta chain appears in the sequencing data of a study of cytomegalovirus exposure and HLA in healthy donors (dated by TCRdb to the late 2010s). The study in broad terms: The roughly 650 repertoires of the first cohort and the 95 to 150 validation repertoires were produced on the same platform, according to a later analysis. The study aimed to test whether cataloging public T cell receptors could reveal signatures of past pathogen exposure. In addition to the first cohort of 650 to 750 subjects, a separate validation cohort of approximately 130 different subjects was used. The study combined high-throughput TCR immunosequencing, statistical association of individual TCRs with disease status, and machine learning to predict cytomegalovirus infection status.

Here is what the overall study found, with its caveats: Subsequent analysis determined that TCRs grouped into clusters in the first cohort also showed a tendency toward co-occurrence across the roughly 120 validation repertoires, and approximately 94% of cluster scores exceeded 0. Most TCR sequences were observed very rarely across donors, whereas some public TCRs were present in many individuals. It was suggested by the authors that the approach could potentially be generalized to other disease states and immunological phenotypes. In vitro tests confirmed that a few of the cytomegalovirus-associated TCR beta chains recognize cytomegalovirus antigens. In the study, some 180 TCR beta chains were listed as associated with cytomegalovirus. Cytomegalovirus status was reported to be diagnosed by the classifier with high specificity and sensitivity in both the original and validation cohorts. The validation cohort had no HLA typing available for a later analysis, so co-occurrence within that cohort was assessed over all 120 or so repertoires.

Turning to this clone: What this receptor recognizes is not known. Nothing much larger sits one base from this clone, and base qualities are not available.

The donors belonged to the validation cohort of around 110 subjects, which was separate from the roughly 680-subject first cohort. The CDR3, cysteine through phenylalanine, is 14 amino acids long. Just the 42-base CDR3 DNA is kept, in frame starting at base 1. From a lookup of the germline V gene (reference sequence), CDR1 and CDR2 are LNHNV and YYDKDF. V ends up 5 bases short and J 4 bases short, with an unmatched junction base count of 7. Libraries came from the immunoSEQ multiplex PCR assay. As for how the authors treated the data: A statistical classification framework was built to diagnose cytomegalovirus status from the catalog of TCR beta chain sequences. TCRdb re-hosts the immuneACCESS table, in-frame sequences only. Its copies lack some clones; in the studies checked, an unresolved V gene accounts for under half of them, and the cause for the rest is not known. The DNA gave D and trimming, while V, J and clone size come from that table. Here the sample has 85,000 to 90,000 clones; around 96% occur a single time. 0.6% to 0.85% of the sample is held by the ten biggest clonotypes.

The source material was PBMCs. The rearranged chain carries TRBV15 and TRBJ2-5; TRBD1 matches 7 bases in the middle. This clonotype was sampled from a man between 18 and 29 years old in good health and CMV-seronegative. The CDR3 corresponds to CATSQTGTRETQYF. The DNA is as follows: TGTGCCACCAGCCAGACAGGGACAAGAGAGACCCAGTACTTC. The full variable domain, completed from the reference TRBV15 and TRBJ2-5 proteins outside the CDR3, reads DAMVIQNPRYQVTQFGKPVTLSCSQTLNHNVMYWYQQKSSQAPKLLFHYYDKDFNNEADTPDNFQSRRPNTSFCFLDIRSPGLGDTAMYLCATSQTGTRETQYFGPGTRLLVL.